This T cell receptor beta chain was observed in a study of long-term antiretroviral therapy in people with HIV (dated 2022 in TCRdb). Concerning the study at large: The earliest samples were collected roughly a decade before the 2015 WHO recommendation for immediate ART, at a time when ART was usually postponed until CD4 counts fell. Whether ART initiation and durable HIV suppression were associated with changes in peripheral blood TRB repertoire composition and diversity was tested in a retrospective serial study. A total of about 190 cryopreserved PBMC samples were contributed to the cohort by 30 adults with confirmed HIV infection, with samples collected serially over a mean of approximately six years (range 1-12). About 35% of the 30 participants with HIV were female. No cross-contamination during QIAcube processing was shown when test extractions of a monoclonal T-cell line were performed alongside fewer than 35 polyclonal samples. The full study reports these points: Compared with controls, HIV repertoires had narrower CDR3 length ranges, and the network structure pointed to an antigen-experienced repertoire that shifted only slightly toward naive after ART. Because pre-ART samples had limited cell numbers, unsorted PBMC were profiled rather than sorted CD4+ and CD8+ T cells. Owing to limited PBMC availability, only the TCR beta chain was sequenced, without alpha chain pairing. ART initiation was associated with a significant increase in TRB diversity, but diversity stayed significantly below transplant donor controls even after long-term ART. Samples dated from 2004 to 2017, and the ART regimens used may be less effective than current ones. The repertoire was dominated across all time points by expanded TRB clones identified before ART initiation, although this dominance was seen to fluctuate and to decrease in many PLHIV after ART. No data were available on ART adherence, viral resistance or therapy changes, limiting inferences about post-ART repertoire changes.

Inclusion was restricted to participants for whom at least one PBMC sample before ART initiation and at least two post-ART samples were available. Every participant with HIV received treatment in the United States of America. Before DNA extraction, cryopreserved samples containing roughly 0.9-11 million PBMC were thawed and washed. At the time of the earliest PBMC sample for each participant with HIV, ages ranged from about 23 to 60 years. PBMC samples from each participant spanned 1-4 timepoints before ART initiation and 2-8 timepoints after ART initiation, with a median of 7 samples. Serial HIV viral load, CD4+ T-cell count, ART history and demographic data were obtained for every participant. Using a Qiagen kit on a QIAcube, genomic DNA was extracted from unsorted PBMC, with samples processed in batches of 12. Sequencing of the TRB variable region was done with the immunoSEQ hsTCRB v3.0 assay at survey level resolution. TRB sequencing targeted a depth of roughly 40,000-55,000 T-cell genomes per sample. An Illumina MiSeq with a v3 150-cycle kit was used to sequence the pooled TRB libraries. The authors processed their data as follows. Repertoire analysis was run in R within a reproducible Nextflow workflow that covered QC, data transformation and analysis. LymphoSeq2, an R package for AIRR-Seq data exploration, was used to implement custom analyses. A few samples that produced fewer than 5000 total TRB sequences were removed, so approximately 190 HIV repertoires were analyzed. Of the 188 retained HIV repertoires, about 59 were collected before and around 130 after ART initiation. Each repertoire was downsampled to 5000 TRB nucleotide sequences, and summary statistics were averaged across 100 downsampling iterations. TRB sequences were retained for analysis only if CDR3 regions of at least seven amino acids were present. Diversity was measured with a Shannon entropy-derived clonality score and the Gini coefficient. In repertoire networks, the top 5000 CDR3 amino acid sequences were linked whenever an edit distance of one separated two sequences. GLIPH2 predicted antigen specificity groups and MHC restriction for TRB CDR3 amino acid sequences. To flag known CMV, EBV, HIV or tissue antigen associations, CDR3 amino acid sequences were matched against VDJdb and McPAS-TCR. Pre-ART, post-ART and control groups were compared with Wilcoxon signed-rank tests and Holm-Bonferroni correction. TCRdb stores this immuneACCESS table with in-frame sequences only. Part of the clones is absent; in the studies checked, under half of the shortfall reflects unresolved V genes, and no reason is known for the rest. V, J and clone size are those of that table, while D and trimming were read from the DNA. Within this sample are tens of thousands of clones, with less than 80% of them counted one time only. The ten biggest clones cover less than 9.5% of the sample.

Trimmed from V: 3 bases; trimmed from J: 0 bases; junction bases lacking a gene match: 4. From the germline V gene, CDR1 is ENHRY and CDR2 is SYGVKD. The CDR3 starts with the cysteine, ends with the phenylalanine, and has 15 residues. The retained sequence is limited to the CDR3, 45 bases, with the frame set at the first base. Of note for this clone: Its antigen is currently not known. Per-nucleotide qualities are absent, and no much larger clonotype sits a single base away.

Recombination joined TRBV10-3 with TRBJ1-2; TRBD1 lines up with 7 middle nucleotides. The specimen comprised unsorted PBMCs, sampled 4.1 years after starting antiretroviral therapy. This TCR was recovered from a woman between 40 and 55 years old with HIV. The DNA reads as follows: TGTGCCATCAGTGACCCCGACAGGGCTAACTATGGCTACACCTTC. Its product reads: CAISDPDRANYGYTF.